These 22 T cell receptor beta chains were sequenced from one sample in a study of cytomegalovirus exposure and HLA in healthy donors. The primer mix had 60 Vbeta and 13 Jbeta primers. TCRdb keeps only in-frame clones here, not all; method: immunoSEQ multiplex PCR. The sample holds more than 150,000 clones, around 79% seen once. Material for sequencing was PBMCs. The receptors shown here come from a man aged 50-60 years in good health and CMV-seropositive.

The chain is built from TRBV4-1 and TRBJ2-2; TRBD1 matches 10 bases. Germline V CDR1 and CDR2: MGHRA, YSYEKL. J lost 5 bases, V lost 4 bases, and 4 bases had no gene match. CDR3 length equals 15 residues. CDR3: CASSLSGQGTGELFF. The CDR3 coding sequence is TGCGCCAGCAGCCTCTCGGGACAGGGGACCGGGGAGCTGTTTTTT.

This sequence joins TRBV5-1 and TRBJ2-1; TRBD1 matches at 8 bases. Germline-derived CDR1 and CDR2 are SGHRS and YFSETQ. The CDR3 totals 12 residues. V shed 4 bases, J shed 8 bases, and the junction held 2 bases outside the gene matches. In DNA, the CDR3 is TGCGCCAGCAGCACAGGGGGGTATGAGCAGTTCTTC. Translated, it gives CASSTGGYEQFF.

The chain uses TRBV9 and TRBJ2-1; 7 bases are a match to TRBD2. Germline loops: CDR1 SGDLS, CDR2 YYNGEE. The CDR3 covers 15 residues. J lost 5 bases, V lost 4 bases, and 9 bases had no gene match. The CDR3 is CASSPGGGGHNEQFF. CDR3 nucleotides: TGTGCCAGCAGCCCCGGTGGGGGGGGACACAATGAGCAGTTCTTC.

Here the CDR3 DNA reads TGTGCCAGTAGTAACAGGGGATACAATCAGCCCCAGCATTTT. Translation: CASSNRGYNQPQHF. V and J are TRBV19 and TRBJ1-5, with TRBD1 matching over 7 bases. V trimming: 4 bases; J trimming: 3 bases; junction bases outside the gene matches: 3. Germline-derived CDR1 and CDR2 are LNHDA and SQIVND (reference sequence). This CDR3 comprises 14 residues.

The rearrangement joins TRBV2 to TRBJ1-2; TRBD1 matches 7 bases. Germline CDR1 is SNHLY and CDR2 is FYNNEI. There are 14 residues in the CDR3. V lost 10 bases, J lost 4 bases, and 12 bases stayed unmatched. CDR3: CAIINRGSGYGYTF. CDR3 nucleotide sequence: TGTGCCATCATTAACAGGGGTAGCGGCTATGGCTACACCTTC.

The chain recombines TRBV4-1 with TRBJ2-4, with a possible D match to TRBD1 (5 bases). Germline values: CDR1 MGHRA, CDR2 YSYEKL. V lost 0 bases and J 0 bases, leaving 18 bases between the germline ends. The CDR3 totals 19 residues. The CDR3 bases are TGCGCCAGCAGCCAAGATCTGGGGCAGGCAAAAGTAGCCAAAAACATTCAGTACTTC. Amino acids: CASSQDLGQAKVAKNIQYF.

V gene TRBV27 combines with J gene TRBJ2-7; 12 bases fit TRBD2. Germline V gene sequence: CDR1 MNHEY, CDR2 SMNVEV (reference sequence). The length of the CDR3 is 13 residues. V lost 9 bases and J lost 7; bases outside the gene matches: 7. As DNA, the CDR3 is TGTGCCAGTAGCCCTAGCGGGGGGGATGAGCAGTACTTC. Its protein is CASSPSGGDEQYF.

The chain links TRBV6-5 to TRBJ1-2, with 7 bases aligning to TRBD1. Germline lookup yields CDR1 MNHEY and CDR2 SVGAGI. V dropped 6 bases and J dropped 2; count of bases not matched to a gene: 9. This CDR3 is built from 15 residues. This CDR3 is CASSPSGTENYGYTF. The CDR3 nucleotides are TGTGCCAGCAGCCCGTCCGGGACAGAAAACTATGGCTACACCTTC.

This clone appeared a single time. The chain couples TRBV4-1 to TRBJ1-4, with 7 bases that match TRBD1. The V segment lost 2 bases and the J segment 3 bases; nucleotides outside the gene matches: 3. The germline V gene encodes CDR1 MGHRA and CDR2 YSYEKL. The CDR3 consists of 15 residues. The CDR3 coding sequence is TGCGCCAGCAGCCAACCAACAGGGGCTAATGAAAAACTGTTTTTT. It translates to CASSQPTGANEKLFF.

The rearrangement uses TRBV14 and TRBJ1-2; D might be TRBD1 (6 bases). The CDR3 extends over 15 amino acids. Trimming stripped 4 bases from V and 2 bases from J, with 14 bases between. The germline CDR1 and CDR2 sequences are SGHDN and FVKESK. CDR3 DNA sequence: TGTGCCAGCAGCCGAGTACAGGGTACGAACTATGGCTACACCTTC. Its translation is CASSRVQGTNYGYTF.

V is TRBV5-6 and J is TRBJ1-1; 9 bases are shared with TRBD1. This CDR3 is 17 amino acids long. In germline, CDR1 is SGHDT, CDR2 YYEEEE. Trimming at V came to 2 bases and at J to 5 bases, leaving 13 bases not matched to a gene. The CDR3 bases are TGTGCCAGCAGCTTAGAAGAGCCCGGGACAGGGTGGACTGAAGCTTTCTTT. Protein: CASSLEEPGTGWTEAFF. Based on the CDR3 plus reference TRBV5-6 and TRBJ1-1, the full variable domain is DAGVTQSPTHLIKTRGQQVTLRCSPKSGHDTVSWYQQALGQGPQFIFQYYEEEERQRGNFPDRFSGHQFPNYSSELNVNALLLGDSALYLCASSLEEPGTGWTEAFFGQGTRLTVV.

This clone was seen once. V gene TRBV5-8 combines with J gene TRBJ1-5, with D unclear. CDR3 length: 13 residues. Per germline, CDR1 SGHTS and CDR2 YDEGEE. V was clipped by 0 bases and J by 7 bases, with 8 bases between them. DNA of the CDR3: TGTGCCAGCAGCTTGGTAGCGGCCCAGCCCCAGCATTTT. Its translation: CASSLVAAQPQHF. Filled out from reference TRBV5-8 and TRBJ1-5, the complete variable domain reads EAGVTQSPTHLIKTRGQQATLRCSPISGHTSVYWYQQALGLGLQFLLWYDEGEERNRGNFPPRFSGRQFPNYSSELNVNALELEDSALYLCASSLVAAQPQHFGDGTRLSIL.

This clone has more than one count but fewer than ten. V gene TRBV6-1 combines with J gene TRBJ1-1, with D uncertain. CDR3 length: 17 residues. Looked up from germline, CDR1 is MNHNS and CDR2 is SASEGT. V was pared by 2 bases and J by 0 bases, with 16 bases between. In nucleotides, the CDR3 is TGTGCCAGCAGTGAACGGGCGAGGGTATGGGTGAACACTGAAGCTTTCTTT. Its protein is CASSERARVWVNTEAFF.

The chain is built from TRBV6-5 and TRBJ1-1, with D perhaps TRBD1 (5 bases). The CDR3 is 14 amino acids. The V and J ends lost 2 bases and 0 bases respectively, with 7 bases between them. Germline V lookup: CDR1 MNHEY, CDR2 SVGAGI. Written as DNA, the CDR3 is TGTGCCAGCAGTTACGGGGCCTTGAACACTGAAGCTTTCTTT. Translating gives CASSYGALNTEAFF.

The chain carries TRBV18 and TRBJ1-4; 7 nucleotides align to TRBD1. The V gene's germline CDR1 is KGHSH and CDR2 LQKENI. CDR3 length equals 15 residues. After removal of 2 bases from V and 7 bases from J, the junction contained 7 bases not matched to a gene. Here the CDR3 reads CASSPFRQGFEKLFF. The CDR3 nucleotides read TGTGCCAGCTCACCATTTCGACAGGGATTTGAAAAACTGTTTTTT.

The J gene is TRBJ2-1, the V gene TRBV30; the match to TRBD2 covers 9 bases. This CDR3 region has 13 residues. V dropped 8 bases and J dropped 7; count of bases not matched to a gene: 9. From germline, CDR1 is GTSNPN and CDR2 SVGIG (reference sequence). The chain's CDR3 is CATSGTSNNEQFF. The CDR3 bases are TGTGCCACCTCCGGGACTAGCAATAATGAGCAGTTCTTC.

The gene calls are TRBV29-1 and TRBJ2-1; weak D call: TRBD1 (6 bases). The germline V gene encodes CDR1 SQVTM and CDR2 ANQGSEA. There are 14 residues in the CDR3. V was cut by 3 bases and J by 5 bases, with 14 bases left in between. The CDR3 here is CSVDPRTANNEQFF. The CDR3 nucleotides are TGCAGCGTTGACCCCCGGACAGCTAACAATGAGCAGTTCTTC.

This sequence joins TRBV4-3 and TRBJ2-1; TRBD1 agrees at 9 bases. This CDR3 is 16 amino acids long. Looked up from germline, CDR1 is LGHNA and CDR2 is YSLEER. V shed 0 bases and J 7 bases; nucleotides not matched to a gene: 7. The CDR3 region has the DNA TGCGCCAGCAGCCAAGATTTACAGGGGGCTAGGAATGAGCAGTTCTTC. It is translated as CASSQDLQGARNEQFF.

The chain employs TRBV7-6 and TRBJ1-4; D is possibly TRBD1 (6 bases). The CDR3 is 15 amino acids. Trimming cost V 1 base and J 6 bases, with 12 bases left between them. The germline gives CDR1 SGHVS, CDR2 FNYEAQ. Written as DNA, the CDR3 is TGTGCCAGCAGCTTAGAAGGGGGATCTGATGAAAAACTGTTTTTT. Encoded protein: CASSLEGGSDEKLFF.

This chain joins TRBV28 and TRBJ2-7; D gene ambiguous. The germline V gene encodes CDR1 MDHEN and CDR2 SYDVKM. Trimming pared 5 bases from V and 6 bases from J, leaving 8 bases between. The CDR3 has 11 amino acids. Here the CDR3 DNA reads TGTGCCAGCAGTACGAGTGGCGAGCAGTACTTC. It translates to CASSTSGEQYF.

The sample holds a few counts of this clone. The chain links TRBV6-6 to TRBJ1-5, with D tentatively TRBD1 (5 bases). The V end lost 4 bases, the J end lost 2 bases, and 9 bases lay between the germline ends. The CDR3 contains 14 residues. Germline CDR1 and CDR2: MNHNY and SVGAGI (reference sequence). CDR3 DNA sequence: TGTGCCAGCAGTTCAGACAGCCGCAATCAGCCCCAGCATTTT. It codes for CASSSDSRNQPQHF.

The gene calls are TRBV5-6 and TRBJ2-7; 9 bases are shared with TRBD1. Germline V gene data show CDR1 as SGHDT and CDR2 as YYEEEE. CDR3 length: 14 amino acids. The J segment lost 6 bases and the V segment lost 3 bases, leaving 7 bases of the junction unmatched. This CDR3 is CASSSTGTGLEQYF. The CDR3 coding sequence is TGTGCCAGCAGCTCAACCGGGACAGGGCTCGAGCAGTACTTC. Full variable domain (remainder filled in from reference TRBV5-6 and TRBJ2-7): DAGVTQSPTHLIKTRGQQVTLRCSPKSGHDTVSWYQQALGQGPQFIFQYYEEEERQRGNFPDRFSGHQFPNYSSELNVNALLLGDSALYLCASSSTGTGLEQYFGPGTRLTVT.